The rows below give T cell receptor beta chains drawn from one sample of a study of beta chain features in type 1 diabetes. Produced via immunoSEQ multiplex PCR; TCRdb's table is partial and in-frame only. Of roughly 150,000 clones in the sample, 9% were seen once. Sequenced material: central memory CD4+ T cells from blood. These receptors were obtained from a woman in her twenties or thirties with type 1 diabetes. Each CDR3 is given with its conserved first and last residue. The D gene is left open where the match is weak. Clone size is given for some rows only: seen once, a few or many times, or a class if the clone is expanded.

D gene | J gene | V gene | clone size | CDR3 protein | CDR3 DNA
. | TRBJ1-1 | TRBV7-9 | . | CASSFFQGHTEAFF | TGTGCCAGCAGCTTTTTTCAGGGGCACACTGAAGCTTTCTTT
. | TRBJ2-1 | TRBV11-3 | few | CASSRESHNEQFF | TGTGCCAGCAGCCGGGAGAGCCACAATGAGCAGTTCTTC
. | TRBJ2-3 | TRBV11-3 | few | CASSWGRMTDTQYF | TGTGCCAGCAGCTGGGGGCGAATGACAGATACGCAGTATTTT
TRBD1 | TRBJ2-2 | TRBV19 | . | CASSARTGVEGELFF | TGTGCCAGTAGTGCTCGGACAGGGGTGGAGGGGGAGCTGTTTTTT
TRBD2 | TRBJ2-7 | TRBV19 | . | CASSVGLAGVNEQYF | TGTGCCAGTAGTGTCGGACTAGCGGGAGTCAACGAGCAGTACTTC
. | TRBJ2-7 | TRBV30 | few | CAWRSYYEQYF | TGTGCCTGGAGATCCTACTACGAGCAGTACTTC
. | TRBJ1-4 | TRBV7-9 | . | CASSPRGDAGEKLFF | TGTGCCAGCAGCCCCCGGGGCGATGCGGGGGAAAAACTGTTTTTT
. | TRBJ2-7 | TRBV29-1 | few | CSVGTSSSLYEQYF | TGCAGCGTTGGGACTTCTAGCTCCCTTTACGAGCAGTACTTC
TRBD1 | TRBJ2-7 | TRBV4-1 | few | CASSQGGTDTYEQYF | TGCGCCAGCAGCCAAGGAGGGACAGACACCTACGAGCAGTACTTC
TRBD2 | TRBJ2-3 | TRBV10-3 | few | CAISTGTSGLSTDTQYF | TGTGCCATCAGCACCGGGACTAGCGGGTTGAGCACAGATACGCAGTATTTT
TRBD2 | TRBJ2-3 | TRBV5-4 | . | CASSLVLAGGSADTQYF | TGTGCCAGCAGCTTGGTTCTAGCGGGAGGTTCGGCAGATACGCAGTATTTT
. | TRBJ2-7 | TRBV6-6 | few | CASSSRNEQYF | TGTGCCAGCAGTTCTCGTAACGAGCAGTACTTC
. | TRBJ1-2 | TRBV28 | many | CASSDRFGYTF | TGTGCCAGCAGTGACAGGTTCGGCTACACCTTC
. | TRBJ2-3 | TRBV29-1 | . | CSSRQSSNTDTQYF | TGCAGCTCACGACAGTCGTCAAACACAGATACGCAGTATTTT
. | TRBJ1-4 | TRBV2 | . | CASKPDTEKLFF | TGTGCCAGCAAGCCCGACACTGAAAAACTGTTTTTT
. | TRBJ2-1 | TRBV6-6 | few | CASVPSVYNEQFF | TGTGCCAGCGTGCCATCAGTCTACAATGAGCAGTTCTTC
. | TRBJ2-3 | TRBV5-1 | few | CASSLAPAGAPATDTQYF | TGCGCCAGCAGCTTGGCTCCGGCAGGGGCCCCAGCCACAGATACGCAGTATTTT
TRBD2 | TRBJ2-1 | TRBV18 | . | CASSPGSSGSPNEQFF | TGTGCCAGCTCACCGGGGTCTAGCGGGAGTCCCAATGAGCAGTTCTTC
. | TRBJ1-1 | TRBV29-1 | few | CSVAPGAGNTEAFF | TGCAGCGTTGCTCCAGGGGCAGGGAACACTGAAGCTTTCTTT
TRBD2 | TRBJ2-2 | TRBV7-9 | few | CASSFLAGTGELFF | TGTGCCAGCAGCTTCCTAGCGGGCACCGGGGAGCTGTTTTTT
TRBD2 | TRBJ2-2 | TRBV7-9 | few | CASSPRDYGDTGELFF | TGTGCCAGCAGCCCCCGGGACTATGGGGACACCGGGGAGCTGTTTTTT
. | TRBJ1-1 | TRBV5-4 | few | CASSFDRTEAFF | TGTGCCAGCAGCTTCGACAGGACCGAAGCTTTCTTT
. | TRBJ1-2 | TRBV9 | few | CASSVEAGGNYGYTF | TGTGCCAGCAGCGTAGAGGCAGGCGGGAACTATGGCTACACCTTC
. | TRBJ2-7 | TRBV23-1 | many | CASSQSLDKGDEQYF | TGCGCCAGCAGTCAATCATTAGACAAAGGGGACGAGCAGTACTTC
TRBD1 | TRBJ2-2 | TRBV19 | . | CASRRTGSTGELFF | TGTGCCAGTAGGAGGACAGGGTCTACCGGGGAGCTGTTTTTT
. | TRBJ2-1 | TRBV6-5 | few | CASSYRLTTPRNEQFF | TGTGCCAGCAGTTACCGTTTAACCACGCCCAGGAATGAGCAGTTCTTC
. | TRBJ2-7 | TRBV27 | few | CASSSAQGSYEQYF | TGTGCCAGCAGTTCGGCCCAGGGGAGCTACGAGCAGTACTTC